This T cell receptor (beta chain) was found in a study of blood T cell repertoires in COVID-19. Across the study: Whether acute or convalescent, the COVID-19 samples came from the United States, Italy and Spain. PBMCs, B-cell-depleted T cells, or T cells provided the cDNA or gDNA that made up the material.

Clones were read by immunoSEQ multiplex PCR, and TCRdb kept only the in-frame ones, dropping some. The sample consists of 130,000 to 150,000 clones, 70% to 90% of them appearing once. CDR3 length: 14 residues. V lost 4 bases and J 3 bases, leaving 12 bases between the germline ends. Germline V gives CDR1 WSHSY, CDR2 SAAADI. This receptor was obtained from a woman aged 50 to 65 with acute or convalescent COVID-19. The chain combines TRBV10-2 with TRBJ1-2; a possible D gene is TRBD1 (6 bases). The sample was peripheral blood. CDR3 bases: TGCGCCAGCAGTGGAGGGGGGGCGGACTATGGCTACACCTTC. This encodes CASSGGGADYGYTF.